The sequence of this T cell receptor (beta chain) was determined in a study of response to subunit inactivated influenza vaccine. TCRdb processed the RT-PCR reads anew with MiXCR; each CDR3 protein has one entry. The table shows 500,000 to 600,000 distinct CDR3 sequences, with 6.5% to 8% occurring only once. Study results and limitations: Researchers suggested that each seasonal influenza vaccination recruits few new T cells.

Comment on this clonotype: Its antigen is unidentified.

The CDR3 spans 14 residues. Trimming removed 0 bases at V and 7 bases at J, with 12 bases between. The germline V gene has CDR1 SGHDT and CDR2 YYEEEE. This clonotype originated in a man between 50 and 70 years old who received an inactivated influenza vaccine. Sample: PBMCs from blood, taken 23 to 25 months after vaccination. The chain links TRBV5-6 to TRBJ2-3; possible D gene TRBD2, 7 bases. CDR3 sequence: CASSLGGGAYTQYF. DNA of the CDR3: TGTGCCAGCAGCTTGGGAGGGGGGGCGTATACGCAGTATTTT. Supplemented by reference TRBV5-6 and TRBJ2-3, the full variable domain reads DAGVTQSPTHLIKTRGQQVTLRCSPKSGHDTVSWYQQALGQGPQFIFQYYEEEERQRGNFPDRFSGHQFPNYSSELNVNALLLGDSALYLCASSLGGGAYTQYFGPGTRLTVL.